Each of the 24 T cell receptor beta chains below was sequenced from the same sample in a study of blood T cell repertoires in COVID-19. Assay used: immunoSEQ multiplex PCR; TCRdb lists only in-frame clones, some missing. The repertoire holds 390,000 or so clones, with about nine tenths as singletons. Sequenced sample: peripheral blood. The receptors were sampled from a woman in her twenties or thirties with active or convalescent COVID-19.

The rearrangement links TRBV4-1 to TRBJ1-3; D unresolved. Trimming took off 3 bases at V and 2 bases at J, with 14 bases between the two ends. Germline V gene sequence: CDR1 MGHRA, CDR2 YSYEKL. The CDR3 is made up of 16 amino acids. CDR3 sequence (DNA): TGCGCCAGCAGCCAGGGCGGGAAAGGGCCTGGAAACACCATATATTTT. Translating gives CASSQGGKGPGNTIYF.

V and J are TRBV5-1 and TRBJ1-5; 8 nucleotides agree with TRBD1. This CDR3 region has 15 residues. The V gene end was trimmed by 8 bases and the J gene end by 7 bases; junction bases not matched to a gene: 14. CDR1 is SGHRS, CDR2 YFSETQ, per germline. Written as DNA, the CDR3 is TGCGCCAGTCGCCCGGTGACAGGGGCAGGGCAGCCCCAGCATTTT. Translating it yields CASRPVTGAGQPQHF.

This sequence joins TRBV3-1 (or the pseudogene TRBV3-2) and TRBJ2-1; 11 positions match TRBD2. CDR3 length: 17 residues. With 2 bases clipped from V and 7 bases from J, the junction kept 10 bases outside the gene matches. Germline CDR1 reads LGHDT; CDR2 reads YNNKEL (reference sequence). CDR3: CASSQPQLAGVGNEQFF. CDR3 sequence (DNA): TGTGCCAGCAGCCAACCCCAACTAGCGGGAGTGGGGAATGAGCAGTTCTTC.

This clone appeared a single time. V gene TRBV29-1 combines with J gene TRBJ2-2, with 13 bases lining up with TRBD2. Germline lookup yields CDR1 SQVTM and CDR2 ANQGSEA. The CDR3 runs 16 residues. V was clipped by 5 bases and J by 7 bases; unmatched bases: 10. CDR3 coding DNA: TGCAGCGTTCAACTAGCGGGAGGGCCTCGCAGCGGGGAGCTGTTTTTT. This encodes CSVQLAGGPRSGELFF.

The V gene is TRBV6-5, the J gene TRBJ2-7; TRBD1 might be the D (6 bases). Trimming cost V 7 bases and J 0 bases, with 10 bases left between them. Per germline, CDR1 MNHEY and CDR2 SVGAGI. This CDR3 has 13 amino acids. The CDR3 sequence: CASKRGYSYEQYF. CDR3 in DNA: TGTGCCAGCAAGAGGGGGTACTCCTACGAGCAGTACTTC.

The chain links TRBV2 to TRBJ2-1, with a tentative D call TRBD1 (5 bases). Looked up from germline, CDR1 is SNHLY and CDR2 is FYNNEI. V lost 3 bases to trimming and J lost 8 bases, with 17 bases between them. The CDR3 is made up of 15 amino acids. CDR3 region: CASSDTGEVPYEQFF. The DNA for the CDR3 is TGTGCCAGCAGTGACACAGGCGAGGTCCCCTATGAGCAGTTCTTC. The whole variable domain, remainder taken from reference TRBV2 and TRBJ2-1, is EPEVTQTPSHQVTQMGQEVILRCVPISNHLYFYWYRQILGQKVEFLVSFYNNEISEKSEIFDDQFSVERPDGSNFTLKIRSTKLEDSAMYFCASSDTGEVPYEQFFGPGTRLTVL.

The V call is TRBV27, the J call TRBJ2-1; 10 nucleotides line up with TRBD1. The CDR3 is 18 amino acids. CDR1 and CDR2 from the germline V gene are MNHEY and SMNVEV (reference sequence). V was clipped by 5 bases and J by 3 bases; unmatched bases: 13. Written as DNA, the CDR3 is TGTGCCAGCAGTAACCTCCGGGACAGGGGATCACGCTACAATGAGCAGTTCTTC. It is translated as CASSNLRDRGSRYNEQFF.

J is TRBJ2-1 and V is TRBV11-2; D is ambiguous. CDR1 and CDR2 from the germline V gene are SGHAT and FQNNGV. CDR3 length: 15 residues. Trimming left V 1 base short and J 9 bases short, with 16 bases between. The CDR3 reads CASSLGATDVSEQFF. The CDR3 nucleotides read TGTGCCAGCAGCTTAGGAGCGACCGACGTGAGTGAGCAGTTCTTC. The variable domain in full, completed from reference TRBV11-2 and TRBJ2-1, reads EAGVAQSPRYKIIEKRQSVAFWCNPISGHATLYWYQQILGQGPKLLIQFQNNGVVDDSQLPKDRFSAERLKGVDSTLKIQPAKLEDSAVYLCASSLGATDVSEQFFGPGTRLTVL.

The chain's CDR3 is CASSDAGGAFQPQHF. In DNA form, the CDR3 reads TGTGCCAGCAGTGATGCGGGGGGCGCGTTTCAGCCCCAGCATTTT. The chain has TRBV2 and TRBJ1-5; a weak D match, TRBD1 (6 bases). Germline values: CDR1 SNHLY, CDR2 FYNNEI. The V end lost 3 bases, the J end lost 6 bases, and 15 bases lay between the germline ends. This CDR3 is 15 amino acids long.

The rearrangement links TRBV6-5 to TRBJ1-2; TRBD1 agrees at 8 bases. CDR3 length equals 15 residues. The junction had 5 bases not matched to a gene; V was cut back by 5 bases and J by 0 bases. Germline assignment: CDR1 MNHEY and CDR2 SVGAGI. For the CDR3, the DNA is TGTGCCAGCAGTACCGGACAGGGTACTAACTATGGCTACACCTTC. It specifies CASSTGQGTNYGYTF.

Regarding this clone: An end of the junction does not agree with germline; a read error may underlie this. The chain joins TRBV7-9 to TRBJ1-1; possible D gene TRBD1, 6 bases. CDR3 length: 14 residues. Germline CDR1 is SEHNR and CDR2 is FQNEAQ (reference sequence). The CDR3: CASSLAGAGTEAFF. The CDR3 DNA follows: TGTGCCAGCAGCCTAGCGGGGGCTGGCACTGAAGCTTTCTTT.

The V gene is TRBV7-9, the J gene TRBJ2-3; 8 nucleotides align to TRBD2. The V gene end was trimmed by 3 bases and the J gene end by 2 bases; junction bases not matched to a gene: 4. Germline-derived CDR1 and CDR2 are SEHNR and FQNEAQ (reference sequence). This CDR3 is 15 amino acids long. The chain's CDR3 is CASSLSAGATDTQYF. In DNA form, the CDR3 reads TGTGCCAGCAGCTTGTCAGCGGGAGCCACAGATACGCAGTATTTT.

The chain recombines TRBV19 with TRBJ2-5; D is unresolved. The CDR3 runs to 15 residues. The V gene's germline CDR1 is LNHDA and CDR2 SQIVND (reference sequence). The V gene lost 3 bases and the J gene lost 2 bases, with 13 bases spanning the gap. The CDR3 loop reads CASSIPRLGQETQYF. The CDR3 nucleotides read TGTGCCAGTAGTATCCCTCGACTTGGGCAAGAGACCCAGTACTTC.

The chain links TRBV29-1 to TRBJ2-1, with 14 bases matching TRBD2. This CDR3 has 19 amino acids. In germline, CDR1 is SQVTM, CDR2 ANQGSEA. Trimming took 0 bases from V and 1 from J; bases not matched to a gene: 8. Here the CDR3 reads CSVEDPGTSGRTSYNEQFF. The DNA for the CDR3 is TGCAGCGTTGAAGATCCCGGGACTAGCGGGAGAACGTCCTACAATGAGCAGTTCTTC.

The table lists this clone with a few counts. The chain joins TRBV6-2 or TRBV6-3 to TRBJ1-1, with D perhaps TRBD1 (5 bases). The CDR3 runs 15 residues. The germline V and J ends were trimmed by 5 bases and 2 bases, with 15 bases remaining between them. The germline V gene encodes CDR1 MNHEY and CDR2 SVGEGT. The CDR3 coding sequence is TGTGCCAGCAGTGCAGCAGGGAAAGCAAACACTGAAGCTTTCTTT. The encoded protein is CASSAAGKANTEAFF.

This chain joins TRBV20-1 and TRBJ2-5; D remains ambiguous. Germline CDR1 reads DFQATT; CDR2 reads SNEGSKA (reference sequence). Deletions cut 5 bases from V and 0 bases from J, with 4 bases between. This CDR3 is 11 amino acids long. The DNA for the CDR3 is TGCAGTGCTCACAACCAAGAGACCCAGTACTTC. Protein: CSAHNQETQYF.

The V call is TRBV5-1, the J call TRBJ2-3; 10 nucleotides align to TRBD1. The CDR3 extends over 15 amino acids. Germline V lookup: CDR1 SGHRS, CDR2 YFSETQ. V was clipped by 5 bases and J by 3 bases; unmatched bases: 6. The CDR3 protein is CASRTDRGRTDTQYF. CDR3 bases: TGCGCCAGCAGAACTGACAGGGGGCGAACAGATACGCAGTATTTT.

This clone was found once. V is TRBV18 and J is TRBJ2-7; 14 bases fit TRBD2. The CDR3 runs to 15 residues. The J segment lost 9 bases and the V segment lost 3 bases, leaving 7 bases of the junction unmatched. The V gene's germline CDR1 is KGHSH and CDR2 LQKENI. The CDR3 here is CASSPLGTSGGVQYF. The CDR3 coding sequence is TGTGCCAGCTCACCCCTAGGGACTAGCGGGGGCGTGCAGTACTTC.

This chain links TRBV5-6 with TRBJ1-1; D uncertain. Trimming cost V 6 bases and J 1 base, with 10 bases left between them. The CDR3 runs 13 residues. Germline values: CDR1 SGHDT, CDR2 YYEEEE. The CDR3 here is CASTPRRNTEAFF. The CDR3 DNA sequence: TGTGCCAGCACCCCCCGGAGGAACACTGAAGCTTTCTTT.

The chain links TRBV5-5 to TRBJ2-1, with TRBD2 matching 7 bases. The CDR3 sequence is 15 residues long. V lost 2 bases and J lost 6; bases outside the gene matches: 8. Germline values: CDR1 SGHKS, CDR2 YYEKEE (reference sequence). CDR3 nucleotide sequence: TGTGCCAGCAGCTTATTCCTCGGGGGGACCAATGAGCAGTTCTTC. Its translation: CASSLFLGGTNEQFF.

Regarding this clone: The identical CDR3 is also encoded by other nucleotide sequences in the sample. The chain is built from TRBV27 and TRBJ2-7; 12 bases match TRBD2. The CDR3 covers 15 residues. The germline V gene encodes CDR1 MNHEY and CDR2 SMNVEV (reference sequence). Losses at the gene ends were 4 bases for V and 0 bases for J; bases not matched to a gene: 1. The CDR3 loop is CASSSGLAGSYEQYF. The CDR3 nucleotides read TGTGCCAGCAGTTCGGGACTAGCGGGCTCCTACGAGCAGTACTTC.

This chain links TRBV5-1 with TRBJ2-3; D possibly corresponds to TRBD2 (7 bases). Trimming left V 6 bases short and J 3 bases short, with 20 bases between. CDR1 and CDR2 (germline): SGHRS, YFSETQ. The CDR3 consists of 16 residues. The CDR3 region is CASKSSSGGRTDTQYF. The CDR3 DNA sequence: TGCGCCAGCAAATCATCTTCGGGGGGCCGGACAGATACGCAGTATTTT.

A few counts support this clone. V is TRBV18 and J is TRBJ1-1; TRBD1 might be the D (6 bases). Trimming left V 0 bases short and J 8 bases short, with 13 bases between. CDR1 and CDR2 from the germline V gene are KGHSH and LQKENI. The length of the CDR3 is 14 residues. The chain's CDR3 is CASSPPGARVEAFF. As DNA, the CDR3 is TGTGCCAGCTCACCACCGGGGGCCCGAGTGGAAGCTTTCTTT.

CDR3 coding DNA: TGTGCCAGCACCGCCCCTGAGGGGGGGAATTCACCCCTCCACTTT. The encoded protein is CASTAPEGGNSPLHF. The chain combines TRBV6-5 with TRBJ1-6; a possible D gene is TRBD1 (6 bases). Germline values: CDR1 MNHEY, CDR2 SVGAGI. The ends were cut back, 7 bases at V and 7 bases at J, with 17 bases in the middle. The CDR3 covers 15 residues.